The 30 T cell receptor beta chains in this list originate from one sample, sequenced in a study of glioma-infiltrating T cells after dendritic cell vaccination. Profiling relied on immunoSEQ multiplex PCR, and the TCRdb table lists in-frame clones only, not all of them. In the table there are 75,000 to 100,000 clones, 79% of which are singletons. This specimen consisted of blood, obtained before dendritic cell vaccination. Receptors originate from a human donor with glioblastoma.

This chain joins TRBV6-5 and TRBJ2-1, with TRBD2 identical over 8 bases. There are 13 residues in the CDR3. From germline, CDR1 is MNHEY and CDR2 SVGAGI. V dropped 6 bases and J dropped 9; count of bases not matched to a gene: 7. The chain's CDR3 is CASSLAGSGEQFF. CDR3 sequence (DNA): TGTGCCAGCAGCTTAGCGGGAAGCGGTGAGCAGTTCTTC.

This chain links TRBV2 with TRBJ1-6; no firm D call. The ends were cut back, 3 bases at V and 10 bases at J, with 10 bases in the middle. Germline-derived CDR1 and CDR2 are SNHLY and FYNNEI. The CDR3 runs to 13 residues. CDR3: CASSDSFVSPLHF. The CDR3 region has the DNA TGTGCCAGCAGTGACTCCTTTGTGTCACCCCTCCACTTT.

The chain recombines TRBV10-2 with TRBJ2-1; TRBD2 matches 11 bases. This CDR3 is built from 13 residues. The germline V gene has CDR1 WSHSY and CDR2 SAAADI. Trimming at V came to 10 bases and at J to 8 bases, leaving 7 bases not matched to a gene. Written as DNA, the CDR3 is TGCGCCACGACTAGCGGGATTGTCGATGAGCAGTTCTTC. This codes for CATTSGIVDEQFF.

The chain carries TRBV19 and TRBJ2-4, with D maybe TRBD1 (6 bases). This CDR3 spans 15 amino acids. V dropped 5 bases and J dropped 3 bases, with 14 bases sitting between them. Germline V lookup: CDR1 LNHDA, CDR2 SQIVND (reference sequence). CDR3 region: CASSPRTAYKNIQYF. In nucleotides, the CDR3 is TGTGCCAGTAGTCCCCGGACAGCCTACAAAAACATTCAGTACTTC.

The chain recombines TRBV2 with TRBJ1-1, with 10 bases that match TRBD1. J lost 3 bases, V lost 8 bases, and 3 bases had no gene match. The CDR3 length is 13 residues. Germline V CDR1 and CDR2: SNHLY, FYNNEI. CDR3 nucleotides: TGTGCCAGCGGGGACAGGGGCTACACTGAAGCTTTCTTT. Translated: CASGDRGYTEAFF.

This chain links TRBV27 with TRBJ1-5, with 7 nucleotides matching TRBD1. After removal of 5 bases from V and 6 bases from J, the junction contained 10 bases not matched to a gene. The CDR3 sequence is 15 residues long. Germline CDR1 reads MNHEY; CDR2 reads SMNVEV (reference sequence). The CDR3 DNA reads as TGTGCCAGCAGTCCGGAGACAGGGTACGGTCAGCCCCAGCATTTT. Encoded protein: CASSPETGYGQPQHF.

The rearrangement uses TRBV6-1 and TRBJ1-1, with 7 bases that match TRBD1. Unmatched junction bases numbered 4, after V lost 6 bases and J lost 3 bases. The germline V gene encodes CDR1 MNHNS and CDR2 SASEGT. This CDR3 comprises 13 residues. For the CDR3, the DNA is TGTGCCAGCAGATTCACAGGGGACACTGAAGCTTTCTTT. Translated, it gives CASRFTGDTEAFF.

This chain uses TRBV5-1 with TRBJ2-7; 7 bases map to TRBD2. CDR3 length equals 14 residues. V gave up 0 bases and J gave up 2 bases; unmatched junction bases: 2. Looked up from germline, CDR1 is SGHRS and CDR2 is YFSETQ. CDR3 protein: CASSLGGRAYEQYF. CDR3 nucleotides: TGCGCCAGCAGCTTGGGCGGGAGAGCCTACGAGCAGTACTTC.

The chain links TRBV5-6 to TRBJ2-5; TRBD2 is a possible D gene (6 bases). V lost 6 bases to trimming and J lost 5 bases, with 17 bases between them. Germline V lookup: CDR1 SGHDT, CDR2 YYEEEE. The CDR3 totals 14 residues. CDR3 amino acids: CASTSGSNSETQYF. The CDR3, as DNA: TGTGCCAGCACCTCCGGGAGTAATTCGGAGACCCAGTACTTC.

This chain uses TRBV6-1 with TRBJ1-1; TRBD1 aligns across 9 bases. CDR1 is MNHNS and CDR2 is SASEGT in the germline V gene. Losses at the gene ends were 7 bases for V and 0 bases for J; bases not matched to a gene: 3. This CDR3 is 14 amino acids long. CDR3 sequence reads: CASTGQGLNTEAFF. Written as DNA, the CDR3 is TGTGCCAGCACCGGACAGGGGCTGAACACTGAAGCTTTCTTT.

The CDR3 nucleotides read TGTGCCAGCAGACAGGGAGAGACAGATACGCAGTATTTT. Translating it yields CASRQGETDTQYF. V and J are TRBV2 and TRBJ2-3, with D possibly matching TRBD1 (6 bases). Germline V gene sequence: CDR1 SNHLY, CDR2 FYNNEI. V was trimmed by 6 bases and J by 3 bases, leaving 10 bases between them. The CDR3 length is 13 residues.

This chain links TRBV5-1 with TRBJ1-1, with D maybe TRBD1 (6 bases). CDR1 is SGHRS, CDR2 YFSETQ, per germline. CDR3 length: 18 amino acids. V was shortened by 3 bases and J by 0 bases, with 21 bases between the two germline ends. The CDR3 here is CASSWDWGQLPMNTEAFF. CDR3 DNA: TGCGCCAGCAGCTGGGATTGGGGACAACTTCCCATGAACACTGAAGCTTTCTTT.

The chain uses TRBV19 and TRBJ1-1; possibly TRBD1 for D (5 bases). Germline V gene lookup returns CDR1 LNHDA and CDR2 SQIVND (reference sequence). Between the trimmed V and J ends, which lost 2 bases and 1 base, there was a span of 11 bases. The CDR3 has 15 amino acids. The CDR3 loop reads CASSIQGLPNTEAFF. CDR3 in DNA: TGTGCCAGTAGTATACAGGGACTGCCGAACACTGAAGCTTTCTTT.

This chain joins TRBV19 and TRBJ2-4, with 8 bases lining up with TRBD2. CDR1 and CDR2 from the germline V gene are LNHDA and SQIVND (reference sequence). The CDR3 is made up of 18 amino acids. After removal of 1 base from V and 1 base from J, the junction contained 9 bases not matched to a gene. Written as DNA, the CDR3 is TGTGCCAGTAGTATAGCGGGGGGGCCTGGCACGGCCAAAAACATTCAGTACTTC. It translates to CASSIAGGPGTAKNIQYF. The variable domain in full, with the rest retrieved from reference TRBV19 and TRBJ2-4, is DGGITQSPKYLFRKEGQNVTLSCEQNLNHDAMYWYRQDPGQGLRLIYYSQIVNDFQKGDIAEGYSVSREKKESFPLTVTSAQKNPTAFYLCASSIAGGPGTAKNIQYFGAGTRLSVL.

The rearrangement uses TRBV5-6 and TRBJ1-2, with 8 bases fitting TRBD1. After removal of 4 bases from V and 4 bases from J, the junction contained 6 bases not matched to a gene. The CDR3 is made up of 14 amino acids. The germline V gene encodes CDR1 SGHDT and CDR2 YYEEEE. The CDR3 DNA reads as TGTGCCAGCAGCCCCCGGGACAGGCTCTATGGCTACACCTTC. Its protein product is CASSPRDRLYGYTF.

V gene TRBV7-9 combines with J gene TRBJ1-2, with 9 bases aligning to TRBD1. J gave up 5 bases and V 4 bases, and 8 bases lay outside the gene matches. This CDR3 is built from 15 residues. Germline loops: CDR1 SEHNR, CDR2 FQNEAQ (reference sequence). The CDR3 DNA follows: TGTGCCAGCAGCTGGGCCGGGACAGGGATTTATGGCTACACCTTC. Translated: CASSWAGTGIYGYTF.

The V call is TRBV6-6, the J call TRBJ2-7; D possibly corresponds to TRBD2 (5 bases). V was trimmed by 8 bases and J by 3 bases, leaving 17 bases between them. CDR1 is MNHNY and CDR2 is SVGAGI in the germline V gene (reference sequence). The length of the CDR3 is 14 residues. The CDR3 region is CASFSENLNYEQYF. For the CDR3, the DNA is TGTGCCAGCTTTAGCGAGAACCTTAACTACGAGCAGTACTTC.

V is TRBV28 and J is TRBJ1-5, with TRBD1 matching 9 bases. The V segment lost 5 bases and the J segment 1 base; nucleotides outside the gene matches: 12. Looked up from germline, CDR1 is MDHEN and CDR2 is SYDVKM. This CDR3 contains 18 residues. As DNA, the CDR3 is TGTGCCAGCAGTGCACCTCCCGGGACAGGGTTGAGCAATCAGCCCCAGCATTTT. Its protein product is CASSAPPGTGLSNQPQHF.

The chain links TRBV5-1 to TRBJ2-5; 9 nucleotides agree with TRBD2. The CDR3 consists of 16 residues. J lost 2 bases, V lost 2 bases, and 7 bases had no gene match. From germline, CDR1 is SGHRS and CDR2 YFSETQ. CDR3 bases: TGCGCCAGCAGCTTTGGACTAGCGAATGAGCAAGAGACCCAGTACTTC. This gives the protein CASSFGLANEQETQYF.

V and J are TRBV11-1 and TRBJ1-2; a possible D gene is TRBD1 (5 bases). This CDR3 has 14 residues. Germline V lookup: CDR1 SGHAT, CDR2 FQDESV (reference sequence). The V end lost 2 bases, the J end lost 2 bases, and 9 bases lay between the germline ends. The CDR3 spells CASSLSHRNYGYTF. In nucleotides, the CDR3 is TGTGCCAGCAGCTTAAGCCACAGGAACTATGGCTACACCTTC.

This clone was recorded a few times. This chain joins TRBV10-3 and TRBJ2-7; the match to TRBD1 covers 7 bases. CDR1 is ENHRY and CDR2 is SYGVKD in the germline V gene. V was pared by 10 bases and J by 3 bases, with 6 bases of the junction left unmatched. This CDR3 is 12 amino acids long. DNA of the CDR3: TGTGCCACCGGAGACAGGGACTACGAGCAGTACTTC. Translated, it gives CATGDRDYEQYF.

The CDR3 is CASRRTEETQYF. CDR3 bases: TGCGCCAGCAGAAGAACGGAAGAGACCCAGTACTTC. This chain links TRBV5-1 with TRBJ2-5; no clear D. Germline CDR1 reads SGHRS; CDR2 reads YFSETQ. This CDR3 spans 12 amino acids. V lost 5 bases to trimming and J lost 3 bases, with 8 bases between them.

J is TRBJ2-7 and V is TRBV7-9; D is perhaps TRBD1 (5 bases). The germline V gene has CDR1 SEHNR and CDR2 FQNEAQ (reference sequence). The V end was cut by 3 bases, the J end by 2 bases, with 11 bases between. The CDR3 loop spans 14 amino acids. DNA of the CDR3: TGTGCCAGCAGCTTTAGGGGTGGGCCCTACGAGCAGTACTTC. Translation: CASSFRGGPYEQYF. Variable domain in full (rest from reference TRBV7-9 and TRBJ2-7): DTGVSQNPRHKITKRGQNVTFRCDPISEHNRLYWYRQTLGQGPEFLTYFQNEAQLEKSRLLSDRFSAERPKGSFSTLEIQRTEQGDSAMYLCASSFRGGPYEQYFGPGTRLTVT.

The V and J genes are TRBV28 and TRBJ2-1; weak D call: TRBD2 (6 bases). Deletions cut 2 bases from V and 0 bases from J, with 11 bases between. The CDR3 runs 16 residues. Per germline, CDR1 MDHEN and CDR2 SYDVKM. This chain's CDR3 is CASSLGGKSSYNEQFF. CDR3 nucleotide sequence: TGTGCCAGCAGTTTAGGCGGGAAGAGCTCCTACAATGAGCAGTTCTTC.

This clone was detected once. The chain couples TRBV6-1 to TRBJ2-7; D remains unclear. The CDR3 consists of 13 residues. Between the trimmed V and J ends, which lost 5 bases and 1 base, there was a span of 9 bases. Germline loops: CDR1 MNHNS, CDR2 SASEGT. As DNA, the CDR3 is TGTGCCAGCAGTCCCTTCCTTTCCTACGAGCAGTACTTC. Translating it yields CASSPFLSYEQYF.

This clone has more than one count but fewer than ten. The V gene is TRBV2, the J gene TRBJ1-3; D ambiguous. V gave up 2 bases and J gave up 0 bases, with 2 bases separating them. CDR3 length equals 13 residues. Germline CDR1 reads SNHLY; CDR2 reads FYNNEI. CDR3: CASSEYSGNTIYF. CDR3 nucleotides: TGTGCCAGCAGTGAATACTCTGGAAACACCATATATTTT.

In DNA, the CDR3 is TGTGCCAGCAGCCCAGGACAGGGGCTTACTAGCACAGATACGCAGTATTTT. It specifies CASSPGQGLTSTDTQYF. V gene TRBV2 combines with J gene TRBJ2-3, with TRBD1 identical over 9 bases. CDR3 length: 17 residues. Losses at the gene ends were 6 bases for V and 0 bases for J; bases not matched to a gene: 10. CDR1 is SNHLY and CDR2 is FYNNEI in the germline V gene.

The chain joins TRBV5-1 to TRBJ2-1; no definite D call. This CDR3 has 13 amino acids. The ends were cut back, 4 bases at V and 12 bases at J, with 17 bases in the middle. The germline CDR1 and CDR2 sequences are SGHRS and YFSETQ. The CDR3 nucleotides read TGCGCCAGCAGCCCCACCAACGAAGCTAGGCAGTTCTTC. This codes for CASSPTNEARQFF.

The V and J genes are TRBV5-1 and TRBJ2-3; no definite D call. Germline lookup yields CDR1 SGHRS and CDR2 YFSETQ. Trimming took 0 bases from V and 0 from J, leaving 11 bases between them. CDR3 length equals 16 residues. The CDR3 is CASSLALGTSTDTQYF. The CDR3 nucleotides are TGCGCCAGCAGCTTGGCCCTTGGTACTAGCACAGATACGCAGTATTTT.

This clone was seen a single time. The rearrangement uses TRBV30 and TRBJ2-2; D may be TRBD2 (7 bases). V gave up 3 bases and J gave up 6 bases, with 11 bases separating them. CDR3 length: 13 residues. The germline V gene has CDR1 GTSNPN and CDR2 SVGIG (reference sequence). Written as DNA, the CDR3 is TGTGCCTGGAGGTGGGGGGGCGCCGGGGAGCTGTTTTTT. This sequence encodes CAWRWGGAGELFF.